The entry below describes one T cell receptor (beta chain). This sample is drawn from a study of blood T cell repertoires in COVID-19. About the research overall: Acute and convalescent COVID-19 samples came from the United States, Italy and Spain. PBMCs, B-cell-depleted T cells, or T cells were the source of the cDNA or gDNA that made up the material.

The authors' processing: Estimated nucleated cell counts came from reference gene primer amplification. Data came from immunoSEQ multiplex PCR; TCRdb stores just in-frame clones and leaves some out. V and J calls and clone size follow that table, whereas D and trimming were derived from the DNA. The table shows approximately 91,000 clones, with roughly 72% occurring only once. This CDR3 has 15 amino acids. Looked up from germline, CDR1 is KGHSH and CDR2 is LQKENI. The trim removed 2 bases at V and 4 bases at J, leaving 4 bases unmatched. The chain combines TRBV18 with TRBJ1-5, with 8 positions matching TRBD1. The receptor's source is a man aged 70-80 years with acute or convalescent COVID-19. The sequenced sample consisted of peripheral blood. The CDR3 reads CASSPGQGGNQPQHF. The CDR3, as DNA: TGTGCCAGCTCACCAGGACAGGGTGGGAATCAGCCCCAGCATTTT. Full variable domain (outside the CDR3, taken from reference TRBV18 and TRBJ1-5): NAGVMQNPRHLVRRRGQEARLRCSPMKGHSHVYWYRQLPEEGLKFMVYLQKENIIDESGMPKERFSAEFPKEGPSILRIQQVVRGDSAAYFCASSPGQGGNQPQHFGDGTRLSIL.